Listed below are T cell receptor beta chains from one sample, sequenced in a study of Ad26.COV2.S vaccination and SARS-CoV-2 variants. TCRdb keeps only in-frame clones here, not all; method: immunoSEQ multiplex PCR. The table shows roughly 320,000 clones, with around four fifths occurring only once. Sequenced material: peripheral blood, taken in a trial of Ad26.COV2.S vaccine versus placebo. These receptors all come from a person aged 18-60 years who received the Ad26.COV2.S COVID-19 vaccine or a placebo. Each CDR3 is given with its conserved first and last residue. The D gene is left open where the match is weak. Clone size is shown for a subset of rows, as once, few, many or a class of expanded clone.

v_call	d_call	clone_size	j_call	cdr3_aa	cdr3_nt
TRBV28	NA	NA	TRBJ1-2	CATSKDPPALMLYGYTF	TGTGCTACCAGTAAGGACCCACCCGCCTTAATGCTGTATGGCTACACCTTC
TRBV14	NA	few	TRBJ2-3	CASSLPAQDTQYF	TGTGCCAGCAGCCTCCCGGCGCAAGATACGCAGTATTTT
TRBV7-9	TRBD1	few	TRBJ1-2	CASSPAGGRANYGYTF	TGTGCCAGCAGCCCCGCAGGGGGTCGAGCTAACTATGGCTACACCTTC
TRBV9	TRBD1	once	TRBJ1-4	CASSLLPQGRKLFF	TGTGCCAGCAGCCTATTACCACAGGGGAGGAAACTGTTTTTT
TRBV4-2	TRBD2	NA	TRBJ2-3	CASSQDVAGGFTDTQYF	TGTGCCAGCAGCCAAGACGTAGCGGGGGGGTTCACAGATACGCAGTATTTT
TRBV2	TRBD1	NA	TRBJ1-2	CARRQGGSGYTF	TGTGCCAGGCGACAGGGAGGTAGCGGCTACACCTTC
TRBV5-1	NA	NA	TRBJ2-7	CASAGTWGGQDEQYF	TGCGCCAGCGCCGGGACATGGGGGGGCCAAGACGAGCAGTACTTC
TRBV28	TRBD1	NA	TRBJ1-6	CASSPLSGTGVSPLHF	TGTGCCAGCAGTCCGTTGTCTGGGACAGGGGTTTCACCCCTCCACTTT
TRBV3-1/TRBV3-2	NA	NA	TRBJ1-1	CASSQDHRISTEAFF	TGTGCCAGCAGCCAAGATCATCGTATTAGCACTGAAGCTTTCTTT
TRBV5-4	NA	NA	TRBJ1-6	CASSLAGPDNSPLHF	TGTGCCAGCAGCTTGGCGGGGCCCGATAATTCACCCCTCCACTTT
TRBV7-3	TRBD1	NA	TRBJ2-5	CASSLGQGETQYF	TGTGCCAGCAGCTTAGGACAGGGTGAGACCCAGTACTTC
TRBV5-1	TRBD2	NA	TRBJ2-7	CASTPTGGGMSYEQYF	TGCGCCAGCACTCCTACCGGGGGAGGGATGTCTTACGAGCAGTACTTC
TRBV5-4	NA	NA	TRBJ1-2	CASSLEAVRCTF	TGTGCCAGCAGCTTGGAAGCAGTCCGCTGCACCTTC
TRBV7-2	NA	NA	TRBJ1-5	CASPGRGGGNQPQHF	TGTGCCAGCCCCGGCCGAGGGGGTGGCAATCAGCCCCAGCATTTT
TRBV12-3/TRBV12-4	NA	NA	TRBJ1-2	CASSSGDGYGYTF	TGTGCCAGCAGTTCGGGCGACGGCTATGGCTACACCTTC
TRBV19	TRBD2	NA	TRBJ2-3	CASRLAGGTDTQYF	TGTGCCAGTAGGCTAGCGGGGGGGACAGATACGCAGTATTTT
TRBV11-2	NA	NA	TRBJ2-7	CASSLVLASYEQYF	TGTGCCAGCAGCTTAGTTCTAGCCTCCTACGAGCAGTACTTC
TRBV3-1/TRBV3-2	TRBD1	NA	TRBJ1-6	CASSQAGTGGSPLHF	TGTGCCAGCAGCCAAGCGGGGACAGGTGGTTCACCCCTCCACTTT
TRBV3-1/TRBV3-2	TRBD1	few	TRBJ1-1	CASSLWDRATEAFF	TGTGCCAGCAGCCTTTGGGACAGGGCCACTGAAGCTTTCTTT
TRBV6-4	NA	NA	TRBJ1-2	CARALRGAAYGYTF	TGTGCTAGAGCGCTGCGGGGCGCGGCCTATGGCTACACCTTC
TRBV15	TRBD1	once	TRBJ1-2	CATSVGTGGYGYTF	TGTGCCACCAGCGTCGGGACAGGGGGTTATGGCTACACCTTC
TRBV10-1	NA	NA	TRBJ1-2	CASSESPGRGYTF	TGCGCCAGCAGTGAGTCACCAGGGCGCGGCTACACCTTC
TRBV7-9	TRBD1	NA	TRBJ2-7	CASSPKGQGVYEQYF	TGTGCCAGCAGCCCGAAGGGACAGGGCGTCTACGAGCAGTACTTC
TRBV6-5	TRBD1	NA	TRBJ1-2	CASTRTGNYGYTF	TGTGCCAGCACCCGGACAGGGAACTATGGCTACACCTTC
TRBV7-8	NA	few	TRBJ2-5	CASSPPAGAPQTQYF	TGTGCCAGCAGCCCACCGGCGGGGGCCCCTCAGACCCAGTACTTC
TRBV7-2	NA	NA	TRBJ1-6	CASSLNQGTGNSPLHF	TGTGCCAGCAGCTTAAACCAGGGGACGGGGAATTCACCCCTCCACTTT
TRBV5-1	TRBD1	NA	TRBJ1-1	CASSLMGQGIFTEAFF	TGCGCCAGCAGCTTGATGGGACAGGGAATTTTCACTGAAGCTTTCTTT
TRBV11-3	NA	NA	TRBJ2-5	CASSLEGYQETQYF	TGTGCCAGCAGCTTAGAGGGCTACCAAGAGACCCAGTACTTC
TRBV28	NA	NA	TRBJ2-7	CASSFSAGFFSYEQYF	TGTGCCAGCAGTTTTTCTGCAGGCTTTTTCTCCTACGAGCAGTACTTC
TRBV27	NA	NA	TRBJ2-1	CASSWGSYNEQFF	TGTGCCAGCAGTTGGGGGTCCTACAATGAGCAGTTCTTC
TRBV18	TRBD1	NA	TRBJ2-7	CASSRTGQGDYEQYF	TGTGCCAGCTCACGCACAGGACAGGGGGACTACGAGCAGTACTTC
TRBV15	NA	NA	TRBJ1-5	CATSRVQGVGNQPQHF	TGTGCCACCAGCAGAGTACAGGGAGTGGGGAATCAGCCCCAGCATTTT
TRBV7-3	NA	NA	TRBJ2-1	CASSQGGSYNEQFF	TGTGCCAGCAGCCAAGGGGGCTCCTACAATGAGCAGTTCTTC
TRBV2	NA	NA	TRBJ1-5	CASSEVDIQPQHF	TGTGCCAGCAGTGAAGTGGACATTCAGCCCCAGCATTTT
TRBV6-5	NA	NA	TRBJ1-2	CASSYSIGGDYGYTF	TGTGCCAGCAGTTACTCGATTGGGGGCGATTATGGCTACACCTTC
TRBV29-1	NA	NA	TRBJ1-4	CSVEEGEKLFF	TGCAGCGTTGAAGAGGGCGAAAAACTGTTTTTT
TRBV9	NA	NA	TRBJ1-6	CASSVVGSYNSPLHF	TGTGCCAGCAGCGTAGTGGGGTCCTATAATTCACCCCTCCACTTT
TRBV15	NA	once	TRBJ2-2	CATSRDIGTGELFF	TGTGCCACCAGCAGAGATATCGGCACCGGGGAGCTGTTTTTT
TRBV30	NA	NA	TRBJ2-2	CAWRRGKDTGELFF	TGTGCCTGGAGACGGGGGAAGGACACCGGGGAGCTGTTTTTT
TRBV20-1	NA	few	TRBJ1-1	CSAQGNTEAFF	TGCAGTGCTCAGGGGAACACTGAAGCTTTCTTT
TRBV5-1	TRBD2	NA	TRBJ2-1	CASSETGTSGYNEQFF	TGCGCCAGCAGCGAAACCGGGACTAGCGGCTACAATGAGCAGTTCTTC
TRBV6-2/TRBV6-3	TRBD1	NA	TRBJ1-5	CASSPPGTGFNQPQHF	TGTGCCAGCAGTCCCCCCGGGACAGGGTTCAATCAGCCCCAGCATTTT
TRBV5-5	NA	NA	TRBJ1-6	CASSETRKGRNSPLHF	TGTGCCAGCAGTGAAACGCGTAAGGGGAGGAATTCACCCCTCCACTTT
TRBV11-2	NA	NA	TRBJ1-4	CASSLGINVVTTNEKLFF	TGTGCCAGCAGCTTAGGGATTAACGTAGTCACAACTAATGAAAAACTGTTTTTT
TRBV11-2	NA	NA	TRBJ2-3	CASSLNGQRLDTQYF	TGTGCCAGCAGCTTAAATGGACAGCGACTTGATACGCAGTATTTT
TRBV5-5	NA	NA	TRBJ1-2	CASSLAGAGQTYGYTF	TGTGCCAGCAGCTTGGCGGGGGCCGGACAGACCTATGGCTACACCTTC
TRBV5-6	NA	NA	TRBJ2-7	CASSLGAYEQYF	TGTGCCAGCAGCTTGGGGGCCTACGAGCAGTACTTC
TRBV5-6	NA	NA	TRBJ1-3	CASSATGAGNTIYF	TGTGCCAGCAGCGCAACCGGTGCTGGAAACACCATATATTTT
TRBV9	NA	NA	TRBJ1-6	CASSVARRDSPLHF	TGTGCCAGCAGCGTGGCACGTAGGGATTCACCCCTCCACTTT
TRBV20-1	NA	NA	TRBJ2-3	CSAPHPDTQYF	TGCAGTGCTCCCCATCCGGATACGCAGTATTTT
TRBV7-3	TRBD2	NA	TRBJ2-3	CASSLALAGVLSTDTQYF	TGTGCCAGCAGCTTAGCACTAGCGGGGGTCCTTAGCACAGATACGCAGTATTTT